Given below is one T cell receptor beta chain in context. The entry originates in a study of blood T cell repertoires in COVID-19. The V end was cut by 6 bases, the J end by 6 bases, with 11 bases between. CDR3 length: 13 amino acids. The germline V gene encodes CDR1 SNHLY and CDR2 FYNNEI. Sequencing used immunoSEQ multiplex PCR; TCRdb keeps in-frame clones, though not all of them. This table holds 200,000 to 300,000 clones, around 90% found once. Specimen: peripheral blood. V gene TRBV2 combines with J gene TRBJ2-2, with no clear D. This receptor was taken from a man aged 25 to 40 with COVID-19, enrolled during active disease. The CDR3 reads CASRASYAGELFF. Written as DNA, the CDR3 is TGTGCCAGCAGGGCTAGTTATGCCGGGGAGCTGTTTTTT.